This entry is about one T cell receptor (beta chain). CDR3 length: 15 residues. Germline V gene lookup returns CDR1 SGHAT and CDR2 FQNNGV. The V gene end was trimmed by 4 bases and the J gene end by 4 bases; junction bases not matched to a gene: 7. This specimen comes from a study of blood T cell repertoires in COVID-19. Study details: From the United States, Italy and Spain came samples of acute and convalescent COVID-19.

The repertoire was sequenced with immunoSEQ multiplex PCR; TCRdb's copy has only in-frame clones and lacks some. There are about 100,000 clones in the sample; approximately 86% occur only once, and 5.5% to 6.5% lies in the top ten. The specimen was peripheral blood. The chain uses TRBV11-2 and TRBJ1-3, with 7 bases fitting TRBD1. This clonotype was sampled from a woman aged 55-70 years with acute or convalescent COVID-19. The CDR3, as DNA: TGTGCCAGCAGCTCGGGGGCGGGACAGGGAAACACCATATATTTT. Translation gives CASSSGAGQGNTIYF.